Listed below are T cell receptor beta chains from one sample, sequenced in a study of cytomegalovirus exposure and HLA in healthy donors. Clones were sequenced by immunoSEQ multiplex PCR, and TCRdb holds only the in-frame ones, with some missing. This table has roughly 86,000 clones, 70% to 85% appearing once. Sequencing used PBMCs. All receptors derive from a man aged 55-75 years in good health and CMV-seronegative. Each CDR3 is given with its conserved first and last residue. Fields, in order: V gene, clone size, D gene, J gene, CDR3 protein, CDR3 DNA. D genes are given only for firm matches. Rows give clone size only sometimes, using once, few, many, or a class for an expanded clone.

TRBV7-2	NA	NA	TRBJ1-4	CASSLEGEGKLFF	TGTGCCAGCAGCTTAGAAGGAGAGGGAAAACTGTTTTTT
TRBV10-3	NA	TRBD1	TRBJ1-1	CATMGGVGQADVNTEAFF	TGTGCCACCATGGGGGGTGTAGGACAGGCCGACGTGAACACTGAAGCTTTCTTT
TRBV5-1	NA	TRBD1	TRBJ1-1	CASSPWAGQGSQGTEAFF	TGCGCCAGCAGCCCTTGGGCGGGACAGGGATCTCAGGGCACTGAAGCTTTCTTT
TRBV4-3	few	NA	TRBJ1-1	CASSSRLLNTEAFF	TGCGCCAGCAGTAGTCGCTTGTTGAACACTGAAGCTTTCTTT
TRBV2	NA	NA	TRBJ2-7	CASSLTYEQYF	TGTGCCAGCAGTCTTACCTACGAGCAGTACTTC
TRBV19	once	TRBD1	TRBJ2-6	CATTGGMIGANVLTF	TGTGCCACGACAGGGGGAATGATCGGAGCCAACGTCCTGACTTTC
TRBV15	NA	NA	TRBJ2-1	CATSRRAAQGGEQFF	TGTGCCACCAGCAGAAGAGCGGCCCAAGGCGGTGAGCAGTTCTTC
TRBV5-8	NA	NA	TRBJ2-5	CASSLEFGARAETQYF	TGTGCCAGCAGCTTGGAATTTGGGGCTAGAGCCGAGACCCAGTACTTC
TRBV6-1	NA	NA	TRBJ2-5	CASSESAGLQETQYF	TGTGCCAGCAGTGAATCTGCCGGTCTCCAAGAGACCCAGTACTTC
TRBV19	NA	TRBD1	TRBJ2-7	CASSISGTDSYEQYF	TGTGCCAGTAGTATCTCGGGGACAGACTCCTACGAGCAGTACTTC
TRBV19	NA	NA	TRBJ1-4	CASSEAGANEKLFF	TGTGCCAGTAGTGAGGCGGGAGCTAATGAAAAACTGTTTTTT
TRBV15	NA	TRBD1	TRBJ2-7	CATSRDRGPYEQYF	TGTGCCACCAGCAGGGACAGGGGACCCTACGAGCAGTACTTC
TRBV30	NA	NA	TRBJ2-3	CAWSRLVPARTDTQYF	TGTGCCTGGAGCCGGTTAGTCCCTGCCCGCACAGATACGCAGTATTTT
TRBV14	NA	NA	TRBJ2-1	CASSQESVTFQRNEQFF	TGTGCCAGCAGCCAAGAGTCAGTGACATTCCAGCGGAATGAGCAGTTCTTC
TRBV28	NA	TRBD2	TRBJ2-7	CASSPLAGAYEQYF	TGTGCCAGCAGCCCCCTAGCGGGCGCCTACGAGCAGTACTTC
TRBV5-4	few	TRBD1	TRBJ1-1	CASSPRDRVVYTEAFF	TGTGCCAGCAGCCCCCGGGACAGGGTCGTTTACACTGAAGCTTTCTTT
TRBV28	NA	NA	TRBJ2-7	CASSQSYEQYF	TGTGCCAGCAGTCAATCCTACGAGCAGTACTTC
TRBV7-9	NA	TRBD1	TRBJ2-7	CASSFGQGADYEQYF	TGTGCCAGCAGCTTTGGACAGGGGGCCGATTACGAGCAGTACTTC
TRBV28	NA	TRBD1	TRBJ2-2	CASSHGQAQSGELFF	TGTGCCAGCAGCCACGGACAGGCCCAGAGCGGGGAGCTGTTTTTT
TRBV11-2	NA	NA	TRBJ2-7	CASSLETGRTYEQYF	TGTGCCAGCAGCCTTGAGACAGGGAGGACCTACGAGCAGTACTTC
TRBV29-1	NA	TRBD1	TRBJ2-7	CSVGQGAYEQYF	TGCAGCGTCGGACAGGGGGCCTACGAGCAGTACTTC
TRBV6-1	NA	TRBD1	TRBJ1-3	CASSEGVLTGGFF	TGTGCCAGCAGTGAGGGGGTTCTTACAGGGGGTTTTTTT
TRBV9	NA	NA	TRBJ2-3	CASSVESARGTQYF	TGTGCCAGCAGCGTAGAGTCTGCTCGAGGTACGCAGTATTTT
TRBV4-1	NA	NA	TRBJ1-3	CASSQDPVGGNTIYF	TGCGCCAGCAGCCAAGATCCGGTTGGTGGAAACACCATATATTTT
TRBV27	NA	TRBD1	TRBJ2-7	CASSLRDRGFEQYF	TGTGCCAGCAGTTTGAGGGACAGGGGTTTCGAGCAGTACTTC
TRBV5-1	NA	TRBD2	TRBJ2-3	CASSSGGQEDTQYF	TGCGCCAGCAGCTCGGGGGGGCAAGAAGATACGCAGTATTTT
TRBV9	NA	NA	TRBJ2-5	CASSVAGGQETQYF	TGTGCCAGCAGCGTAGCCGGGGGCCAAGAGACCCAGTACTTC
TRBV27	NA	NA	TRBJ1-1	CASSIDSVWNTEAFF	TGTGCCAGCAGTATCGACAGTGTATGGAACACTGAAGCTTTCTTT
TRBV7-2	NA	NA	TRBJ1-4	CASSLVDSPDEKLFF	TGTGCCAGCAGCTTAGTGGACAGTCCAGACGAAAAACTGTTTTTT
TRBV5-6	NA	NA	TRBJ2-7	CASSLAGGYTYEQYF	TGTGCCAGCAGCTTGGCTGGGGGCTACACCTACGAGCAGTACTTC
TRBV19	NA	TRBD1	TRBJ2-2	CASTNPRQGADTGELFF	TGTGCCAGTACCAACCCCCGACAGGGGGCGGACACCGGGGAGCTGTTTTTT
TRBV5-4	NA	TRBD2	TRBJ2-5	CASSLGGVLETQYF	TGTGCCAGCAGCCTGGGGGGGGTCCTGGAGACCCAGTACTTC
TRBV7-6	NA	NA	TRBJ2-2	CASSLRPGGELFF	TGTGCCAGCAGCTTAAGGCCGGGCGGGGAGCTGTTTTTT
TRBV7-9	once	TRBD1	TRBJ2-7	CASSWDRVSEQYF	TGTGCCAGCAGCTGGGACAGGGTTAGCGAGCAGTACTTC
TRBV5-1	NA	NA	TRBJ2-3	CASSFFSSTDTQYF	TGCGCCAGCAGCTTTTTTTCTAGCACAGATACGCAGTATTTT
TRBV5-1	NA	NA	TRBJ1-2	CASSADPGGRSGYTF	TGCGCCAGCAGCGCGGACCCCGGGGGGCGCAGCGGCTACACCTTC
TRBV23-1	NA	NA	TRBJ2-7	CASSQSGAGQTKWEQYF	TGCGCCAGCAGTCAATCCGGTGCAGGCCAGACTAAGTGGGAGCAGTACTTC
TRBV9	NA	NA	TRBJ1-1	CASSVGATGGTEAFF	TGTGCCAGCAGCGTAGGTGCAACGGGGGGCACTGAAGCTTTCTTT
TRBV5-1	NA	NA	TRBJ1-4	CASSWTQGTNEKLFF	TGCGCCAGCAGCTGGACCCAGGGCACTAATGAAAAACTGTTTTTT
TRBV28	NA	NA	TRBJ1-5	CASSLSGRVGYSNQPQHF	TGTGCCAGCAGTTTAAGCGGGAGGGTTGGGTATAGCAATCAGCCCCAGCATTTT
TRBV7-9	NA	NA	TRBJ1-2	CASSSGADYGYTF	TGTGCCAGCAGCTCAGGCGCAGACTATGGCTACACCTTC
TRBV2	few	NA	TRBJ1-4	CASRARSGNEKLFF	TGTGCCAGCAGGGCCCGCTCCGGGAATGAAAAACTGTTTTTT
TRBV28	NA	TRBD1	TRBJ1-6	CASSLQGGDSPLHF	TGTGCCAGCAGTCTTCAGGGGGGTGATTCACCCCTCCACTTT
TRBV19	NA	TRBD2	TRBJ2-7	CASSPSAGDEQYF	TGTGCCAGTAGCCCCTCGGCGGGAGACGAGCAGTACTTC
TRBV5-1	NA	TRBD2	TRBJ2-7	CASSLPRLAGGYEQYF	TGCGCCAGCAGCCTCCCGAGACTAGCGGGAGGGTACGAGCAGTACTTC
TRBV25-1	NA	TRBD1	TRBJ1-5	CASSGGPGGSQPQHF	TGTGCCAGCAGTGGGGGGCCAGGGGGGAGCCAGCCCCAGCATTTT
TRBV19	NA	TRBD2	TRBJ2-2	CASSIKGGGGTNTGELFF	TGTGCCAGTAGTATTAAGGGGGGCGGGGGGACTAACACCGGGGAGCTGTTTTTT
TRBV7-2	NA	NA	TRBJ1-1	CASSFGAQGTEAFF	TGTGCCAGCAGCTTTGGGGCCCAGGGCACTGAAGCTTTCTTT
TRBV7-9	NA	TRBD1	TRBJ2-7	CASSSPGQNYEQYF	TGTGCCAGCAGCTCACCGGGACAGAACTACGAGCAGTACTTC
TRBV5-1	NA	NA	TRBJ2-7	CASSLDGGGSYEQYF	TGCGCCAGCAGCTTGGACGGGGGAGGCTCCTACGAGCAGTACTTC
TRBV5-1	NA	TRBD1	TRBJ2-3	CASSPRTGKPDTQYF	TGCGCCAGCAGCCCCAGGACAGGAAAGCCAGATACGCAGTATTTT
TRBV19	NA	TRBD2	TRBJ2-1	CASSPSGGTRGEQFF	TGTGCCAGTAGTCCAAGCGGGGGGACCAGGGGTGAGCAGTTCTTC
TRBV7-2	NA	TRBD2	TRBJ2-1	CASSLREGTYNEQFF	TGTGCCAGCAGCTTACGGGAGGGCACATACAATGAGCAGTTCTTC
TRBV25-1	NA	TRBD2	TRBJ2-1	CASRREESDHEQFF	TGTGCCAGCAGACGGGAGGAGAGTGACCATGAGCAGTTCTTC
TRBV27	NA	NA	TRBJ2-2	CASSPWSIYGELFF	TGTGCCAGCAGCCCCTGGTCCATCTACGGGGAGCTGTTTTTT
TRBV25-1	few	TRBD1	TRBJ2-1	CASSGDTRGRNEQFF	TGTGCCAGCAGTGGAGACACCAGGGGGCGCAATGAGCAGTTCTTC
TRBV5-3	NA	NA	TRBJ1-2	CARSLARYNYGYTF	TGTGCCAGAAGCTTGGCGCGGTATAACTATGGCTACACCTTC
TRBV7-2	few	TRBD1	TRBJ1-5	CASSRQGYNQPQHF	TGTGCCAGCAGCAGACAGGGCTATAATCAGCCCCAGCATTTT
TRBV5-1	NA	TRBD2	TRBJ2-5	CATKTSQLQETQYF	TGCGCCACCAAGACTAGCCAGCTCCAAGAGACCCAGTACTTC
TRBV6-6	NA	TRBD1	TRBJ1-4	CASSPGTGQEKLFF	TGTGCCAGCAGTCCTGGGACAGGGCAAGAAAAACTGTTTTTT